Here is one TCR beta chain with its context. The sample originates from a study of blood T cell repertoires in COVID-19. Study-wide background: The study drew acute and convalescent COVID-19 samples from the United States, Italy and Spain. The cDNA or gDNA used as material had been derived from T cells, B-cell-depleted T cells, or PBMCs.

In the original workflow: Reference gene primer amplification yielded estimated nucleated cell counts. Repertoires were generated with immunoSEQ multiplex PCR, while TCRdb's copy carries only in-frame clones and drops some. V and J calls and clone size are as listed in that table; D and trimming were resolved from the DNA. This sample has approximately 300,000 clones, with roughly nine tenths found just once. No more than 2 weeks before study entry, exposed participants had met a case of COVID-19. V was cut by 0 bases and J by 1 base, with 18 bases left in between. The CDR3 has 18 residues. The germline gives CDR1 MGHRA, CDR2 YSYEKL.

The sequenced material came from PBMCs or T cells enriched from blood (not recorded which). The V and J genes are TRBV4-1 and TRBJ1-2; no reliable D call. This clonotype was obtained from a woman aged 25 to 39 who had been exposed to COVID-19. As DNA, the CDR3 is TGCGCCAGCAGCCAAGATGTTAGTGGGCAGTTCCGTAACTATGGCTACACCTTC. Its translation: CASSQDVSGQFRNYGYTF.